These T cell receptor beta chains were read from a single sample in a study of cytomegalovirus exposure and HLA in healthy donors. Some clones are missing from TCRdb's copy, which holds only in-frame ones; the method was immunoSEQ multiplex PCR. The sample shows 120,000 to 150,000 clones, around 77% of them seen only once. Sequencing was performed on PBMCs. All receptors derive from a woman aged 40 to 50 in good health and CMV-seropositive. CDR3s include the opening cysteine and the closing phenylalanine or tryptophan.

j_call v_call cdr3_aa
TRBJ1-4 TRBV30 CAWSISGTGGEKLFF
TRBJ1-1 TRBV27 CASIPAGRGNTEAFF
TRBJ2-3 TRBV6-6 CAVASVDTQYF
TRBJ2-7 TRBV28 CASSKPGHALYEQYF
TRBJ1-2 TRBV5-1 CASSRVGYGYTF
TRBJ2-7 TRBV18 CASSPGEASSYEQYF
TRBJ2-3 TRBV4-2 CASSPNPAGAGDTQYF
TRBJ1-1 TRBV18 CASSRLGQPGTEAFF
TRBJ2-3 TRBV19 CASRETGGTPTQYF
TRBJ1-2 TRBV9 CASSVEGQTSRGYTF
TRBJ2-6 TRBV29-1 CSVEDLQTSGANVLTF
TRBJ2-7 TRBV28 CASSDPGTGGREQYF
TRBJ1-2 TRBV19 CASSITDSFYGYTF
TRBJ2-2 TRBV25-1 CASSDTSVPTGELFF
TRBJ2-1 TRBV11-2 CASSLASGGDSSYNEQFF
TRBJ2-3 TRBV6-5 CASSYSRSTYTQYF
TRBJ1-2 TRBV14 CASSLSGTGTGSYTF
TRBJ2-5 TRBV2 CASSEFGIATETQYF
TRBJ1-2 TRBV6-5 CASRDRAGYGYTF
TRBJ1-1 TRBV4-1 CASARGTGNTEAFF
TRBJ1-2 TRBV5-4 CASSSGTETNYGYTF
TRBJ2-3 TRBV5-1 CASSLDGTTTDTQYF
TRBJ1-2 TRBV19 CASSMGQLAVGYTF
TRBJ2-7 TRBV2 CASSLDPAVSEQYF
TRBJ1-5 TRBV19 CAGGQGAGQPQHF
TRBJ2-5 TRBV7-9 CATERGSGGGQETQYF
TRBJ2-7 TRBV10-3 CAIRGTGTYEQYF
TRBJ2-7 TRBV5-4 CASSLGGRDYEQYF
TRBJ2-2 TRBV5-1 CASSRWTSGGHSGELFF
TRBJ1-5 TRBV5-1 CASSLEGESNQPQHF
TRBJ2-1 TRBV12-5 CASGWRGPNEQFF
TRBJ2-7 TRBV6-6 CASSPGGRGEQYF
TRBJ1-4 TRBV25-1 CASSSGAANEKLFF
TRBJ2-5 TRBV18 CASSPWGGIQETQYF